Listed below are T cell receptor beta chains from one sample, sequenced in a study of cytomegalovirus exposure and HLA in healthy donors. The method was immunoSEQ multiplex PCR; TCRdb's version includes in-frame clones alone and lacks a portion of them. The sample lists about 78,000 clones; 90% to 96% were seen once. The specimen was PBMCs. The receptors were gathered from a man aged 18-30 years in good health and CMV-seropositive. Each CDR3 is given with its conserved first and last residue. A D gene is named only where the DNA matches it firmly. Clone size, where shown, is once, few, many, or a class for clones that have expanded.

D	V	J	size	CDR3	DNA
TRBD1	TRBV5-1	TRBJ1-1	-	CASSPDRINTEAFF	TGCGCCAGCAGCCCGGACAGGATAAACACTGAAGCTTTCTTT
TRBD1	TRBV10-3	TRBJ2-1	-	CAIRVGQGRANEQFF	TGTGCCATCAGGGTCGGACAGGGTCGGGCAAATGAGCAGTTCTTC
-	TRBV15	TRBJ1-1	-	CATSRDYRLAFF	TGTGCCACCAGCAGAGATTATAGACTGGCTTTCTTT
TRBD1	TRBV29-1	TRBJ2-3	-	CSVPGQGSDTQYF	TGCAGCGTTCCGGGACAGGGGTCAGATACGCAGTATTTT
-	TRBV5-1	TRBJ1-4	-	CASRNGRDVTNEKLFF	TGCGCCAGCAGGAACGGCAGGGATGTAACTAATGAAAAACTGTTTTTT
TRBD2	TRBV7-9	TRBJ2-1	-	CASSLGSGSGNEQFF	TGTGCCAGCAGCTTAGGAAGCGGGAGCGGCAATGAGCAGTTCTTC
-	TRBV15	TRBJ2-7	once	CATSRDRAGGYEQYF	TGTGCCACCAGCAGAGATCGGGCGGGTGGGTACGAGCAGTACTTC
-	TRBV18	TRBJ2-7	-	CASSPPRPPYEQYF	TGTGCCAGCTCACCACCCCGTCCTCCCTACGAGCAGTACTTC
-	TRBV2	TRBJ2-2	-	CASTTSRDGELFF	TGTGCCAGCACAACTAGCAGAGACGGGGAGCTGTTTTTT
TRBD2	TRBV7-2	TRBJ2-2	-	CASSLGGLAELAGELFF	TGTGCCAGCAGCTTAGGGGGACTAGCCGAGCTGGCCGGGGAGCTGTTTTTT
TRBD1	TRBV19	TRBJ2-5	-	CASSPRDRGYQETQYF	TGTGCCAGTAGTCCCCGGGACAGAGGTTACCAAGAGACCCAGTACTTC
-	TRBV5-1	TRBJ2-7	-	CASSPLQGEDEQYF	TGCGCCAGCAGCCCTTTACAGGGAGAGGACGAGCAGTACTTC
TRBD2	TRBV4-1	TRBJ2-1	-	CASSRRTSGRGEQFF	TGCGCCAGCAGCCGCAGGACTAGCGGGAGGGGTGAGCAGTTCTTC
TRBD1	TRBV5-1	TRBJ2-7	few	CASSLETGRGEQYF	TGCGCCAGCAGCTTGGAGACAGGGAGAGGCGAGCAGTACTTC
-	TRBV12-5	TRBJ2-3	-	CASGLPCTSTDTQYF	TGTGCTAGTGGTTTGCCATGCACTAGCACAGATACGCAGTATTTT
-	TRBV28	TRBJ2-1	-	CASSFHGLGQAHSYNEQFF	TGTGCCAGCAGTTTTCACGGCTTGGGGCAGGCACACTCCTACAATGAGCAGTTCTTC
TRBD2	TRBV7-3	TRBJ2-1	-	CASSLIPGRAGDEQFF	TGTGCCAGCAGCTTAATTCCCGGGAGGGCCGGTGATGAGCAGTTCTTC
-	TRBV4-1	TRBJ2-5	-	CASSHPPEGWETQYF	TGCGCCAGCAGCCACCCCCCGGAGGGGTGGGAGACCCAGTACTTC
TRBD1	TRBV7-2	TRBJ2-1	-	CASSRDRASYNEQFF	TGTGCCAGCAGCCGGGACAGGGCTAGCTACAATGAGCAGTTCTTC
TRBD2	TRBV5-1	TRBJ2-2	-	CASSLGLAGADGELFF	TGCGCCAGCAGCTTGGGGCTAGCGGGAGCCGACGGGGAGCTGTTTTTT
TRBD1	TRBV15	TRBJ2-2	-	CATSSETGGSATGELFF	TGTGCCACCAGCAGTGAAACAGGGGGTTCGGCCACCGGGGAGCTGTTTTTT
-	TRBV4-1	TRBJ2-3	-	CASSQFISSSRGGTDTQYF	TGCGCCAGCAGCCAATTTATAAGTTCGTCAAGGGGCGGCACAGATACGCAGTATTTT
-	TRBV19	TRBJ2-7	-	CASSIAGGRYEQYF	TGTGCCAGTAGTATAGCGGGCGGGCGCTACGAGCAGTACTTC
TRBD1	TRBV5-6	TRBJ2-7	-	CASSSRGRFPYEQYF	TGTGCCAGCAGTTCCAGGGGGCGCTTTCCTTACGAGCAGTACTTC
-	TRBV5-1	TRBJ2-7	once	CASSFGYEQYF	TGCGCCAGCAGCTTCGGTTACGAGCAGTACTTC
TRBD1	TRBV28	TRBJ2-7	-	CASSAAPGQVYEQYF	TGTGCCAGCAGTGCAGCCCCGGGACAGGTATACGAGCAGTACTTC
TRBD1	TRBV6-5	TRBJ2-3	-	CASSYSDRGGYTQYF	TGTGCCAGCAGTTACTCGGACAGGGGGGGTTATACGCAGTATTTT
TRBD2	TRBV5-6	TRBJ2-2	-	CASRYSAGGPPGELFF	TGTGCCAGCAGATACTCAGCGGGAGGGCCTCCCGGGGAGCTGTTTTTT
TRBD1	TRBV9	TRBJ1-1	-	CASSGLTGSNTEAFF	TGTGCCAGCAGCGGACTGACAGGGTCGAACACTGAAGCTTTCTTT
TRBD2	TRBV5-1	TRBJ2-7	once	CASSLSGEGSYEQYF	TGCGCCAGCAGCTTGTCGGGGGAGGGGTCCTACGAGCAGTACTTC
-	TRBV11-2	TRBJ1-5	-	CASSPHPGGQPQHF	TGTGCCAGCAGCCCACATCCGGGGGGTCAGCCCCAGCATTTT
-	TRBV27	TRBJ2-7	few	CASSLAGAGEQYF	TGTGCCAGCAGTTTGGCGGGTGCGGGGGAGCAGTACTTC
TRBD2	TRBV28	TRBJ2-1	-	CASSLLAGEGDEQFF	TGTGCCAGCAGTTTGCTAGCGGGAGAAGGCGATGAGCAGTTCTTC
-	TRBV28	TRBJ2-6	-	CASSLLPLGANVLTF	TGTGCCAGCAGTTTATTGCCTCTAGGGGCCAACGTCCTGACTTTC
-	TRBV4-1	TRBJ2-3	-	CASRGGAGVHLDTQYF	TGCGCCAGCAGGGGAGGGGCAGGGGTCCATCTGGATACGCAGTATTTT
TRBD1	TRBV13	TRBJ1-2	-	CASSLVGTGTNYGYTF	TGTGCCAGCAGCTTAGTGGGGACAGGGACTAACTATGGCTACACCTTC
-	TRBV10-3	TRBJ2-2	-	CAISAGGLDTGELFF	TGTGCCATCAGTGCCGGCGGGTTAGACACCGGGGAGCTGTTTTTT
TRBD2	TRBV5-6	TRBJ2-3	-	CASSYGTSRTPDTQYF	TGTGCCAGCAGCTATGGGACTAGCCGGACCCCAGATACGCAGTATTTT
TRBD1	TRBV6-5	TRBJ2-3	once	CASRRDRGLTDTQYF	TGTGCCAGCAGACGAGACAGGGGACTCACAGATACGCAGTATTTT
-	TRBV6-5	TRBJ1-5	-	CASSYIGSQPQHF	TGTGCCAGCAGTTACATAGGGAGCCAGCCCCAGCATTTT
TRBD2	TRBV9	TRBJ2-7	-	CASSELAGADYEQYF	TGTGCCAGCAGCGAGTTAGCGGGAGCGGATTACGAGCAGTACTTC
TRBD1	TRBV7-2	TRBJ2-2	-	CASSLRGRLQTGELFF	TGTGCCAGCAGCCTGAGGGGGCGGCTTCAAACCGGGGAGCTGTTTTTT
-	TRBV5-6	TRBJ2-7	-	CASSLEWSNLEQYF	TGTGCCAGCAGCTTGGAGTGGTCTAATCTCGAGCAGTACTTC
-	TRBV19	TRBJ2-3	-	CASGQRGSTDTQYF	TGTGCCAGTGGACAGCGGGGTAGCACAGATACGCAGTATTTT
-	TRBV29-1	TRBJ2-1	-	CSFRRGAASGRPNEQFF	TGCAGCTTCCGAAGGGGGGCGGCTAGCGGAAGACCAAATGAGCAGTTCTTC
-	TRBV4-1	TRBJ1-4	-	CASRQRAIPNSEKLFF	TGCGCCAGCAGACAGAGGGCCATCCCGAATAGTGAAAAACTGTTTTTT
TRBD2	TRBV6-1	TRBJ2-1	-	CASRLAGVLYGEQFF	TGTGCCAGCAGACTAGCGGGAGTATTATACGGTGAGCAGTTCTTC
-	TRBV5-4	TRBJ2-7	once	CASSLGQASYEQYF	TGTGCCAGCAGCTTGGGACAGGCGAGCTACGAGCAGTACTTC